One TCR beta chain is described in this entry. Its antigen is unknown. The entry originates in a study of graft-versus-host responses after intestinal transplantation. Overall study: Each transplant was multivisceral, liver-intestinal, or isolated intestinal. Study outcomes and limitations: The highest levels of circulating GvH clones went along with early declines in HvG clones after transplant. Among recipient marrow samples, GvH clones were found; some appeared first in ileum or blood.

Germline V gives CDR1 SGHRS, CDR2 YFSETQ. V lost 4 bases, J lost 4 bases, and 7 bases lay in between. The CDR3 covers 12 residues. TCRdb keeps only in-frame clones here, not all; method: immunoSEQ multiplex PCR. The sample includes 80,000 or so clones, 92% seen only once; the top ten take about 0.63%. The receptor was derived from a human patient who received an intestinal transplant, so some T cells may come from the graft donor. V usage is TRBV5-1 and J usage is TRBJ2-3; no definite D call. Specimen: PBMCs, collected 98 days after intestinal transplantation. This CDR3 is CASSPSADTQYF. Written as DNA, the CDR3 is TGCGCCAGCAGCCCGAGTGCAGATACGCAGTATTTT.